The sequence of this TCR beta chain was determined in a study of regulatory T cells in long-lasting Graves disease. Study-level information: With positive TSH receptor antibodies and over 5 years of antithyroid drugs, Graves' disease was considered persistent.

V lost 7 bases to trimming and J lost 2 bases, with 18 bases between them. The CDR3 is 17 amino acids. Per germline, CDR1 KGHSH and CDR2 LQKENI. Construction of the TCR beta libraries employed iRepertoire HTBI primers in conjunction with Arm-PCR of CDR3 regions. TCRdb independently ran MiXCR on the multiplex PCR reads; one entry per CDR3 protein. The data show about 470,000 distinct CDR3 sequences, roughly 20% seen once. The time point denotes: persistent/refractory GD, antithyroid drugs over 5 years with positive TRAb. PBMCs were the source of the RNA used for TCR sequencing. Overall study findings and caveats: Having few samples may have compromised the accuracy. Gene preferences differed: TRBV28, TRBJ1-2, TRBJ2-5 in persistent cases. Newly diagnosed Graves' patients exceeded persistent ones in TCR diversity.

The sample holds a few counts of this clonotype. Its target is unknown. This TCR was recovered from a female donor with Graves disease. The chain joins TRBV18 to TRBJ2-6, with a tentative D call TRBD1 (6 bases). Sequenced material: peripheral blood mononuclear cells (PBMCs), taken when the disease was refractory, from a patient treated with antithyroid drugs. CDR3 in DNA: TGTGCCAGCTACTCCGGACAGCTCGTCGCTGGGGCCAACGTCCTGACTTTC. Its translation is CASYSGQLVAGANVLTF.